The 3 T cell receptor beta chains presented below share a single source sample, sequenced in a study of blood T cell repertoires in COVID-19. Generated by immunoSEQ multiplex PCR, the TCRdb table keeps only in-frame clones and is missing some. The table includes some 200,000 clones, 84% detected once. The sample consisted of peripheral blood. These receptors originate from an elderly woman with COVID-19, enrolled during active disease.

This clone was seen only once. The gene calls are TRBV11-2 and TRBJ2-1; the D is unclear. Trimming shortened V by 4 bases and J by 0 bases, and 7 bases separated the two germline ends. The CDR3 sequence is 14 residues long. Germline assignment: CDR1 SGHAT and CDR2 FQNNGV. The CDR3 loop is CASSSRSSYNEQFF. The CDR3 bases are TGTGCCAGCAGCTCCCGGTCCTCCTACAATGAGCAGTTCTTC. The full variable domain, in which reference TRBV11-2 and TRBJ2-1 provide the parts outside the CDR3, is EAGVAQSPRYKIIEKRQSVAFWCNPISGHATLYWYQQILGQGPKLLIQFQNNGVVDDSQLPKDRFSAERLKGVDSTLKIQPAKLEDSAVYLCASSSRSSYNEQFFGPGTRLTVL.

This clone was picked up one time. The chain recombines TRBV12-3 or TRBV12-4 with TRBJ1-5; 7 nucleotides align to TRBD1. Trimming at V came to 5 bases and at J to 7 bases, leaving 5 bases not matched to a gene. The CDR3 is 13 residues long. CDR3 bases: TGTGCCAGCAGTGCAGGGGGAGTACAGCCCCAGCATTTT. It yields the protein CASSAGGVQPQHF.

The DNA for the CDR3 is TGTGCCACCAGCAGAGACGGAGTTGAAGCTTTCTTT. It encodes CATSRDGVEAFF. This chain links TRBV15 with TRBJ1-1; D gene unclear. V was shortened by 0 bases and J by 7 bases, with 6 bases between the two germline ends. Germline V gives CDR1 LNHNV, CDR2 YYDKDF (reference sequence). The CDR3 is 12 residues long.